Sequencing of this T cell receptor beta chain was carried out in a study of fetal regulatory T cell absence and autoimmunity (dated by TCRdb to the late 2010s). Regarding the research as a whole: Exocrine pancreas autoimmunity was observed in the IPEX patients in the absence of clinical diabetes.

On the immunoSEQ human TCRbeta survey platform, TCRbeta CDR3 regions were amplified and barcoded with a two-step multiplex PCR. Illumina instruments were used to sequence the libraries, and IgH from the same samples was sequenced in parallel. The authors' pipeline ran thus. To remove PCR and sequencing errors, raw reads were filtered against the IMGT V, D, J definitions and then binned using a nearest-neighbor algorithm. Clones were defined as identical nucleotide sequences, and differential abundance between tissues was assessed by per-clone Fisher exact tests with a pFDR threshold of p<0.01. Clones with frequencies too low for statistical inference were excluded by a minimum inclusion filter of 10 in either sample. Pairwise clonal comparisons used the immunoSEQ Analyzer, and gene family usage was assessed with IMGT tools. Sourced from immuneACCESS, this table was stored by TCRdb with only in-frame sequences that have V and J called. A share of the clones is absent; for the studies checked, an unresolved V gene accounts for under half, and the remainder has no known explanation. V and J calls and clone size come straight from that table; D and trimming were deduced from the DNA. The sample data list just over 45,000 clones, and approximately 80% of these were observed just once. The ten largest make up 0.35% to 0.45% of the sample.

In the case of this clone: Its specific antigen is unknown. Per-base qualities were not stored, and no clone one base away is much larger.

Study-wide conclusions, independent of this receptor: TRB gene family usage was broadly similar between cord blood and pancreas, resembling published neonatal and adult repertoires. The oligoclonal enrichment was interpreted as support for antigen-driven autoimmunity occurring in the pancreas before birth in IPEX syndrome. Compared with cord blood, the pancreas TCR compartment showed significant oligoclonal enrichment, and some top clones were enriched more than 85-fold.

V is pared back by 4 bases and J by 0 bases, with 15 bases lying between the germline termini. Spanning cysteine to phenylalanine, the CDR3 consists of 16 amino acids. The only DNA kept is the CDR3, 48 bases in frame from the first base. CDR1 is given as ENHRY and CDR2 as SYGVKD, both from the germline V gene. The DNeasy Blood and Tissue Kit was used to extract roughly 1.9-3.4 ug of genomic DNA from either umbilical cord blood or frozen pancreas. The chain links TRBV10-3 with TRBJ1-2; the best D guess is TRBD1, with 6 bases matching. Sample: cord blood. This TCR came from a newborn boy with IPEX syndrome. The base sequence is TGTGCCATCAGTGCCCCAGGGGCGGTTCCTAACTATGGCTACACCTTC. Its amino acids are CAISAPGAVPNYGYTF.